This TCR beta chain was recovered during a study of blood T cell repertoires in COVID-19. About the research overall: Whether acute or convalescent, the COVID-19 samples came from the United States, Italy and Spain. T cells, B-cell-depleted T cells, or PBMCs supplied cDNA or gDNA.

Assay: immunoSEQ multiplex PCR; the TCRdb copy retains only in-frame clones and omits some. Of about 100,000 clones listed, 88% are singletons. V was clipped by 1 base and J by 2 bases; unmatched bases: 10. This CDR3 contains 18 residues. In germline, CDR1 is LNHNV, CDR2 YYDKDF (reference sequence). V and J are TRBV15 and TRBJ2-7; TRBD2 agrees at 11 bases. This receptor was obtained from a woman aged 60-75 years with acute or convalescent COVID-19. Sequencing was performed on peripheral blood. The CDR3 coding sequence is TGTGCCACCAGCAGAGGGGTACCGGGACTAGCGGACCCCTACGAGCAGTACGTC. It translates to CATSRGVPGLADPYEQYV.